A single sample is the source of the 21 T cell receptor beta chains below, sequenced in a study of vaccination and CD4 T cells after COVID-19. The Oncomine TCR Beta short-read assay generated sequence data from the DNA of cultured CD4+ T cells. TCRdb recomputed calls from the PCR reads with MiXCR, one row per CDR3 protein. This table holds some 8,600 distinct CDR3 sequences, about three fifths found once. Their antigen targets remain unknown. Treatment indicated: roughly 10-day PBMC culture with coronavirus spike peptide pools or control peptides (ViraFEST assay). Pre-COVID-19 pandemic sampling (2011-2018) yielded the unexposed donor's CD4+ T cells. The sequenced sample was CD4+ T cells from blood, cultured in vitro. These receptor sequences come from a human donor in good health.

The CDR3: CASSPWGGAEAFF. Written as DNA, the CDR3 is TGTGCCAGCAGCCCCTGGGGAGGCGCTGAAGCTTTCTTT. The rearrangement joins TRBV14 to TRBJ1-1; the D is unclear. This CDR3 spans 13 amino acids. From germline, CDR1 is SGHDN and CDR2 FVKESK. The ends were cut back, 4 bases at V and 6 bases at J, with 12 bases in the middle.

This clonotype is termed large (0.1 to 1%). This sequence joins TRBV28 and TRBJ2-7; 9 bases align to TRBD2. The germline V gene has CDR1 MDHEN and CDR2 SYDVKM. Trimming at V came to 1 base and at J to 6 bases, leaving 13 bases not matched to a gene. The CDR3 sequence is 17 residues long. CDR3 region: CASSLLGGSGGLGEQYF. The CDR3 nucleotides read TGTGCCAGCAGTTTATTGGGCGGTAGCGGGGGTCTCGGCGAGCAGTACTTC.

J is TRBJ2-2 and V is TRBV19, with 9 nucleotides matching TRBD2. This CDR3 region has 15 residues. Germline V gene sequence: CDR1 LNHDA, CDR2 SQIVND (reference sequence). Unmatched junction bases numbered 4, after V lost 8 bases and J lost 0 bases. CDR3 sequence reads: CASQERGANTGELFF. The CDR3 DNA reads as TGTGCCAGTCAGGAGCGGGGGGCGAACACCGGGGAGCTGTTTTTT.

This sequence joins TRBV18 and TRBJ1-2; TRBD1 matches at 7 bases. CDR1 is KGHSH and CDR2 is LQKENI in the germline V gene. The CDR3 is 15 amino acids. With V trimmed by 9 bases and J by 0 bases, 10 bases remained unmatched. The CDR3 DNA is TGTGCCAGTATAGGCAGGGGGGGCACTAACTATGGCTACACCTTC. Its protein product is CASIGRGGTNYGYTF.

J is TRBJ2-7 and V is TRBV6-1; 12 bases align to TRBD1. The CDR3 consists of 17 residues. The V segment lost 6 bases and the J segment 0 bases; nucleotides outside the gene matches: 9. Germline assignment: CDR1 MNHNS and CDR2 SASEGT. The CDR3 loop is CASRLRDRGPSSYEQYF. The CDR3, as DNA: TGTGCCAGCAGACTCCGGGACAGGGGGCCGAGCTCCTACGAGCAGTACTTC.

The CDR3: CASSFSRGTKETQYF. The CDR3 nucleotides are TGTGCCAGCAGTTTTAGCAGGGGGACGAAAGAGACCCAGTACTTC. V and J are TRBV6-5 and TRBJ2-5; 7 positions agree with TRBD1. The trim removed 4 bases at V and 3 bases at J, leaving 8 bases unmatched. The germline CDR1 and CDR2 sequences are MNHEY and SVGAGI. The CDR3 contains 15 residues.

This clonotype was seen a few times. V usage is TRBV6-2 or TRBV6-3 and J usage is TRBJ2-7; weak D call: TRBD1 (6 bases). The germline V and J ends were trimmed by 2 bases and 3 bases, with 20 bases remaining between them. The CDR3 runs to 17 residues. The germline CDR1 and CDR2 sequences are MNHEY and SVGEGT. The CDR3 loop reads CASSYVPGDGQHYEQYF. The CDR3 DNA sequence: TGTGCCAGCAGTTACGTGCCTGGAGATGGACAGCACTACGAGCAGTACTTC.

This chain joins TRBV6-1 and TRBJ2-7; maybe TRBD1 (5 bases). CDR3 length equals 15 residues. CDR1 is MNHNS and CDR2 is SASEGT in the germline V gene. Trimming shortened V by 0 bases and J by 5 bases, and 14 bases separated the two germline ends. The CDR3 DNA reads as TGTGCCAGCAGTGAAGCAGGTCCCAGGGTCCACGAGCAGTACTTC. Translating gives CASSEAGPRVHEQYF.

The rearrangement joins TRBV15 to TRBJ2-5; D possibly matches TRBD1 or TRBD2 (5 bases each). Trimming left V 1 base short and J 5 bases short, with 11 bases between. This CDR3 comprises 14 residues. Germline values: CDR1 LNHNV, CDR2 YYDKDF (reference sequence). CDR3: CATSRAEGRETQYF. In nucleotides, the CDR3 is TGTGCCACCAGCAGAGCCGAGGGGCGGGAGACCCAGTACTTC.

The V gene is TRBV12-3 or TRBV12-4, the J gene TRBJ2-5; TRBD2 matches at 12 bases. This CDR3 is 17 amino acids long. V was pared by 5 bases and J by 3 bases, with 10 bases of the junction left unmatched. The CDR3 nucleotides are TGTGCCAGCAGTCTACTAGCGGGGGGTGGGAAAAAAGAGACCCAGTACTTC. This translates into CASSLLAGGGKKETQYF.

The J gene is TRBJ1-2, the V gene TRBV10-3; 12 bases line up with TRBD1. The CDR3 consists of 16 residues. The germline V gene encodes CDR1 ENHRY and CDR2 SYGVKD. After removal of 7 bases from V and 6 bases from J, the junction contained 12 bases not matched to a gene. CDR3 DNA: TGTGCCATCACCCCGGGACAGGGGGCAGGAGCGGATGGCTACACCTTC. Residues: CAITPGQGAGADGYTF.

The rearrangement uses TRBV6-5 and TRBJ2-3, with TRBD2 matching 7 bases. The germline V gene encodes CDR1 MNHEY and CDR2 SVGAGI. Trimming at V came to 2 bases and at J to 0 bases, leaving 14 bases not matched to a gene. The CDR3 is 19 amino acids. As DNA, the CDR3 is TGTGCCAGCAGTTACAGGGTCCTAAGGGCGGGGGAAAGCACAGATACGCAGTATTTT. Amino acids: CASSYRVLRAGESTDTQYF.

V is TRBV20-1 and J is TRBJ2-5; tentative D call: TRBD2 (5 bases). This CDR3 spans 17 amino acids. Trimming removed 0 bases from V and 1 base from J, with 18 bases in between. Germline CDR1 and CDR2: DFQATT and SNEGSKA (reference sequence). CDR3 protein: CSAREPIFRGPQETQYF. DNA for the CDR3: TGCAGTGCTAGAGAGCCCATTTTTCGGGGTCCCCAAGAGACCCAGTACTTC.

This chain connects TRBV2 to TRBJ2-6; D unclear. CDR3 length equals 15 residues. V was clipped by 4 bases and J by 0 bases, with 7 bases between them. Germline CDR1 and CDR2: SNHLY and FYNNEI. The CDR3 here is CASSGVSSGANVLTF. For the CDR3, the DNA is TGTGCCAGCAGTGGTGTAAGCTCTGGGGCCAACGTCCTGACTTTC.

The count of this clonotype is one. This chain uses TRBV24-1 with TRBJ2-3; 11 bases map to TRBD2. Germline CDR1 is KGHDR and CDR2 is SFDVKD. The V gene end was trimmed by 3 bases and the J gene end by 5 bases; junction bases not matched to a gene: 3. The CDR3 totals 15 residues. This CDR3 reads CATSDTSGSGDTQYF. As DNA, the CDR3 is TGTGCCACCAGTGATACTAGCGGGAGCGGAGATACGCAGTATTTT.

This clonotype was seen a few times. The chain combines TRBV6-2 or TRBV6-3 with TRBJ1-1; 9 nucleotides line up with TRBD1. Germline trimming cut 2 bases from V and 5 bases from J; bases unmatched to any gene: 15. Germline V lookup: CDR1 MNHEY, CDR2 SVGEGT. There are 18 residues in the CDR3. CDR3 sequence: CASSYPLGGTGRGTEAFF. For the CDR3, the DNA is TGTGCCAGCAGTTACCCTCTAGGGGGGACAGGGAGAGGGACTGAAGCTTTCTTT.

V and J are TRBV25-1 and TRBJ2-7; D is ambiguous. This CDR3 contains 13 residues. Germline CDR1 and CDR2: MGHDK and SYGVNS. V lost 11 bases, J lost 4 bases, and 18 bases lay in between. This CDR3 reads CAVWADGNYEQYF. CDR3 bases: TGTGCCGTTTGGGCAGATGGTAATTACGAGCAGTACTTC.

DNA of the CDR3: TGTGCCAGCAGGAAGGAGGGACTAGCTGTTTTGGGTGAGCAGTTCTTC. It translates to CASRKEGLAVLGEQFF. This chain links TRBV5-4 with TRBJ2-1, with 9 nucleotides matching TRBD2. The CDR3 loop spans 16 amino acids. CDR1 and CDR2 (germline): SGHNT, YYREEE (reference sequence). Trimming removed 5 bases from V and 9 bases from J; junction bases left unmatched: 15.

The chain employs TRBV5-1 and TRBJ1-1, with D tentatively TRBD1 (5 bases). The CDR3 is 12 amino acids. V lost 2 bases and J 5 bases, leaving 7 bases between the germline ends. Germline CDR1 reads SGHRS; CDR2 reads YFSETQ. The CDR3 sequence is CASSFGATEAFF. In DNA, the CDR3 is TGCGCCAGCAGCTTTGGGGCAACTGAAGCTTTCTTT.

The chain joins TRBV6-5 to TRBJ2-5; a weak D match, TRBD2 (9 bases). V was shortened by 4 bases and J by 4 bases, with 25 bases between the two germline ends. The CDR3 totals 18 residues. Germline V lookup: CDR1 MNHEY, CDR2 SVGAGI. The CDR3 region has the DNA TGTGCCAGCAGTTCACCCGACAGGGGTCTACTAGCGGGAGAGACCCAGTACTTC. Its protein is CASSSPDRGLLAGETQYF.

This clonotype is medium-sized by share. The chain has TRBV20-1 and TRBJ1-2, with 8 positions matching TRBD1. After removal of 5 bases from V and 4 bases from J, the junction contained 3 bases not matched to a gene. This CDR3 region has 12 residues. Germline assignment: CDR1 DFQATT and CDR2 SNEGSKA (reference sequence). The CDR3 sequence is CSADTGGYGYTF. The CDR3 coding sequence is TGCAGTGCTGATACAGGGGGCTATGGCTACACCTTC.